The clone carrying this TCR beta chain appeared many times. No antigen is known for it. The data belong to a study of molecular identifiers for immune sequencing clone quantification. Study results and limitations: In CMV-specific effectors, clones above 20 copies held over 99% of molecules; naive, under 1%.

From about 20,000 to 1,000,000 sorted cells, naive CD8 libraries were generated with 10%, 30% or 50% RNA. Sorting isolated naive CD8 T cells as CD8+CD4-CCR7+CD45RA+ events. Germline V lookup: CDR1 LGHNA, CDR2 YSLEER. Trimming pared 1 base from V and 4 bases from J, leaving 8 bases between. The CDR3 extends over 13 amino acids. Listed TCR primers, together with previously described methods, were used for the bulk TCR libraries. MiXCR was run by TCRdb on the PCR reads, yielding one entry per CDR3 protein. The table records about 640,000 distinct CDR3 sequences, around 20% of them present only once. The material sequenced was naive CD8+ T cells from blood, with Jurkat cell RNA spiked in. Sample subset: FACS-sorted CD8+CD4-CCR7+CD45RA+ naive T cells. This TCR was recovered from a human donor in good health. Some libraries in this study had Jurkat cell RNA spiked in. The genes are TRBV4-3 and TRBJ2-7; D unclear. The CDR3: CASSQGHGYEQYF. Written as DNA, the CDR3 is TGCGCCAGCAGCCAAGGTCATGGGTACGAGCAGTACTTC.